A single sample is the source of the 21 T cell receptor beta chains below, sequenced in a study of T-cell reconstitution after alpha-beta-depleted transplantation in children (dated by TCRdb to about 2016). Libraries were prepared through PCR. These reads were obtained on an Illumina HiSeq 2500. TCR libraries were prepared with molecular barcoding, using unique molecular identifiers to normalize TCRbeta repertoire quantification. TCRdb reworked the public reads: Q25 trimming with fastp, MiXCR clone assembly, productive beta chains retained. Entries that share a CDR3 protein sequence are merged under the most common genes and DNA. This sample has approximately 350,000 distinct CDR3 sequences in its table, and roughly 17% of those were observed once. The biggest ten clones account for roughly 41% of the sample. The treatment or condition label here, explained by the study, means: allogeneic hematopoietic cell transplantation with graft depleted of TCRalphabeta T cells and CD19 B cells.

This material consisted of PBMCs, mostly from graft donor cells, taken 360 days after TCRalphabeta/CD19-depleted stem cell transplant. Receptors originate from a male patient aged 2-15 years who had a stem cell transplant for acute lymphoblastic leukemia, so the T cells may come from the graft donor.

The chain joins TRBV6-2 or TRBV6-3 to TRBJ1-5; 7 bases map to TRBD1. J lost 3 bases, V lost 8 bases, and 13 bases had no gene match. The CDR3 is made up of 16 amino acids. Germline V gives CDR1 MNHEY, CDR2 SVGEGT. The CDR3 protein is CASARDRVISNQPQHF. The DNA for the CDR3 is TGTGCCAGCGCCCGCGACAGGGTTATATCCAATCAGCCCCAGCATTTT.

The chain couples TRBV12-3 or TRBV12-4 to TRBJ2-1, with D perhaps matching TRBD2 (5 bases). The CDR3 contains 15 residues. V was shortened by 1 base and J by 4 bases, with 11 bases between the two germline ends. The CDR3 DNA reads as TGTGCCAGCAGTTTAGTGGGAGTGGGGTACAATGAGCAGTTCTTC. This translates into CASSLVGVGYNEQFF.

This clonotype was observed at least ten times. The rearrangement joins TRBV5-5 to TRBJ1-2; 11 nucleotides align to TRBD1. Germline CDR1 and CDR2: SGHKS and YYEKEE (reference sequence). This CDR3 is built from 14 residues. The trim removed 4 bases at V and 4 bases at J, leaving 3 bases unmatched. The CDR3 region is CASSPGTGGYGYTF. CDR3 DNA: TGTGCCAGCAGCCCCGGGACAGGGGGCTATGGCTACACCTTC.

Comment on this clonotype: A read error may produce the germline difference seen at one junction end. J is TRBJ2-3 and V is TRBV6-1, with TRBD1 matching over 11 bases. CDR1 and CDR2 (germline): MNHNS, SASEGT. The CDR3 sequence is 15 residues long. The DNA of the CDR3 is TGTGCCAGCAGGGGACAGGGGGAGGCCACAGATACGCAGGATTTT. This translates into CASRGQGEATDTQDF.

This clonotype showed up just a few times. The chain combines TRBV18 with TRBJ2-2, with D hard to call. The germline gives CDR1 KGHSH, CDR2 LQKENI. The CDR3 has 13 residues. Between the trimmed V and J ends, which lost 3 bases and 3 bases, there was a span of 5 bases. The CDR3 here is CASSPQDTGELFF. Here the CDR3 DNA reads TGTGCCAGCTCACCGCAGGACACCGGGGAGCTGTTTTTT.

This clonotype has a handful of counts. The gene calls are TRBV4-3 and TRBJ1-1, with D possibly matching TRBD1 (5 bases). Deletions cut 0 bases from V and 0 bases from J, with 8 bases between. CDR1 LGHNA and CDR2 YSLEER come from the germline V gene. The CDR3 runs to 15 residues. CDR3 DNA sequence: TGCGCCAGCAGCCAAGAATCAGGGTTGAACACTGAAGCTTTCTTT. The encoded protein is CASSQESGLNTEAFF.

This clonotype was recorded many times. The chain employs TRBV12-3 or TRBV12-4 and TRBJ2-5; TRBD2 is a possible D gene (6 bases). The germline V and J ends were trimmed by 3 bases and 3 bases, with 11 bases remaining between them. CDR3 length: 14 amino acids. CDR3 nucleotides: TGTGCCAGCAGTTTGGAGGGCCGAAAAGAGACCCAGTACTTC. It encodes CASSLEGRKETQYF.

This chain links TRBV10-3 with TRBJ1-3, with D possibly being TRBD1 (5 bases). The germline V gene has CDR1 ENHRY and CDR2 SYGVKD. V was trimmed by 4 bases and J by 2 bases, leaving 12 bases between them. The CDR3 has 15 residues. CDR3 protein: CAISVFQGTGNTIYF. In DNA form, the CDR3 reads TGTGCCATCAGTGTTTTCCAGGGAACTGGAAACACCATATATTTT.

This clonotype was counted a few times. V is TRBV10-3 and J is TRBJ2-2; D is perhaps TRBD2 (5 bases). Per germline, CDR1 ENHRY and CDR2 SYGVKD. Trimming took 0 bases from V and 4 from J, leaving 12 bases between them. This CDR3 is built from 16 residues. DNA for the CDR3: TGTGCCATCAGTGAGTCGGAGAGGGAAATCACCGGGGAGCTGTTTTTT. Its translation is CAISESEREITGELFF.

The V and J genes are TRBV20-1 and TRBJ2-3, with 9 bases lining up with TRBD2. CDR1 and CDR2 from the germline V gene are DFQATT and SNEGSKA (reference sequence). This CDR3 region has 15 residues. V was clipped by 3 bases and J by 2 bases; unmatched bases: 6. CDR3 nucleotides: TGCAGTGCTAGTTTTGCGGGAGGGTTCACAGATACGCAGTATTTT. Translated: CSASFAGGFTDTQYF.

There are a few counts of this clonotype. The chain has TRBV12-3 or TRBV12-4 and TRBJ2-1, with D hard to call. The CDR3 is made up of 11 amino acids. Deletions cut 6 bases from V and 15 bases from J, with 15 bases between. The CDR3 bases are TGTGCCAGCAGCCTCAGCCAGGTCGGGTTCTTC. It translates to CASSLSQVGFF.

This clonotype appeared a few times. The V and J genes are TRBV3-1 and TRBJ1-5; D not resolved. CDR3 length equals 14 residues. From germline, CDR1 is LGHDT and CDR2 YNNKEL (reference sequence). Trimming took off 4 bases at V and 6 bases at J, with 13 bases between the two ends. The CDR3 region is CASSRTAYGQPQHF. The CDR3 nucleotides are TGTGCCAGCAGCCGGACCGCCTACGGTCAGCCCCAGCATTTT.

The chain carries TRBV7-9 and TRBJ2-1, with D unclear. Trimming left V 0 bases short and J 6 bases short, with 12 bases between. Germline CDR1 reads SEHNR; CDR2 reads FQNEAQ (reference sequence). CDR3 length equals 15 residues. CDR3 DNA sequence: TGTGCCAGCAGCTTAGCTCGGCAATGGGGCAATGAGCAGTTCTTC. Protein: CASSLARQWGNEQFF.

The chain combines TRBV12-3 or TRBV12-4 with TRBJ2-2; D may be TRBD1 (6 bases). Trimming took off 4 bases at V and 4 bases at J, with 10 bases between the two ends. This CDR3 contains 14 residues. The CDR3 nucleotides read TGTGCCAGCAGTTGGGGGCCGGGCACCGGGGAGCTGTTTTTT. Its protein product is CASSWGPGTGELFF.

The CDR3 DNA reads as TGCAGCGTTGAAGATCGGGGGACTAGCTCTGGGGCCAACGTCCTGACTTTC. Protein sequence: CSVEDRGTSSGANVLTF. This sequence joins TRBV29-1 and TRBJ2-6, with 8 bases that match TRBD2. With 0 bases clipped from V and 0 bases from J, the junction kept 4 bases outside the gene matches. The CDR3 covers 17 residues. CDR1 and CDR2 (germline): SQVTM, ANQGSEA.

A few counts support this clonotype. The gene calls are TRBV12-3 or TRBV12-4 and TRBJ2-5, with a tentative D call TRBD1 (5 bases). Trimming cost V 2 bases and J 3 bases, with 7 bases left between them. CDR3 length: 13 amino acids. The CDR3 nucleotides read TGTGCCAGCAGTTTATACAGGAAAGAGACCCAGTACTTC. This gives the protein CASSLYRKETQYF.

The chain recombines TRBV11-2 with TRBJ2-7; D assignment may be TRBD1 or TRBD2 (5 bases each). The germline V gene has CDR1 SGHAT and CDR2 FQNNGV. V shed 5 bases and J shed 9 bases, with 11 bases lying between them. The CDR3 has 11 amino acids. As DNA, the CDR3 is TGTGCCAGCAGCGCACCGGGACGGCAGTACTTC. Translated: CASSAPGRQYF. The full variable domain, with the rest looked up from reference TRBV11-2 and TRBJ2-7, is EAGVAQSPRYKIIEKRQSVAFWCNPISGHATLYWYQQILGQGPKLLIQFQNNGVVDDSQLPKDRFSAERLKGVDSTLKIQPAKLEDSAVYLCASSAPGRQYFGPGTRLTVT.

The chain joins TRBV6-1 to TRBJ2-1, with 7 bases that match TRBD2. This CDR3 is 17 amino acids long. Trimming at V came to 6 bases and at J to 4 bases, leaving 15 bases not matched to a gene. Germline V gene lookup returns CDR1 MNHNS and CDR2 SASEGT. In DNA, the CDR3 is TGTGCCAGCAGCCCTCGGGGAGGGGCAATGGTTTACAATGAGCAGTTCTTC. Its translation is CASSPRGGAMVYNEQFF.

In its sample, this clonotype was seen a few times. This sequence joins TRBV18 and TRBJ2-3; TRBD1 aligns across 8 bases. This CDR3 has 12 residues. Trimming removed 0 bases from V and 11 bases from J; junction bases left unmatched: 1. Germline CDR1 reads KGHSH; CDR2 reads LQKENI. Here the CDR3 DNA reads TGTGCCAGCTCACCACCGGACAGGGAGCAGTATTTT. This sequence encodes CASSPPDREQYF.

Many counts were recorded for this clonotype. V gene TRBV5-1 combines with J gene TRBJ1-1; D is unresolved. The V end was cut by 0 bases, the J end by 10 bases, with 13 bases between. Germline V CDR1 and CDR2: SGHRS, YFSETQ. The CDR3 is 13 residues long. CDR3 nucleotide sequence: TGCGCCAGCAGCTTGGGGACCGGGAATCCAGCTTTCTTT. It codes for CASSLGTGNPAFF.

The chain couples TRBV7-3 to TRBJ2-7; 13 positions agree with TRBD2. V lost 2 bases, J lost 4 bases, and 14 bases stayed unmatched. Germline CDR1 is SGHTA and CDR2 is FQGTGA. This CDR3 spans 19 amino acids. CDR3 DNA: TGTGCCAGCAGCTTAGGAGCCGGAGGGACTAGCGGGAATTTTTACGAGCAGTACTTC. Translating gives CASSLGAGGTSGNFYEQYF.